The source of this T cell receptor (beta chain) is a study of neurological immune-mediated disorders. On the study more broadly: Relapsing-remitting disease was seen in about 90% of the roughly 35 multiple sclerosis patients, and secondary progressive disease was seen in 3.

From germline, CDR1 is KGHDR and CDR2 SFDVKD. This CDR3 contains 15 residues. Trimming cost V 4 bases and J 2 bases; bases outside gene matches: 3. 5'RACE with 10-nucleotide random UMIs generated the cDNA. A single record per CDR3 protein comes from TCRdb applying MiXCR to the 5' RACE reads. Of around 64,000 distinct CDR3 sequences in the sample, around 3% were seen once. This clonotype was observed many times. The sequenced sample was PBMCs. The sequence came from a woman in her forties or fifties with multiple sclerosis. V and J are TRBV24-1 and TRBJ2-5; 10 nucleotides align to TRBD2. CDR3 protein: CATSDPLAGQETQYF. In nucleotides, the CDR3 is TGTGCCACCAGTGACCCACTAGCGGGACAAGAGACCCAGTACTTC.